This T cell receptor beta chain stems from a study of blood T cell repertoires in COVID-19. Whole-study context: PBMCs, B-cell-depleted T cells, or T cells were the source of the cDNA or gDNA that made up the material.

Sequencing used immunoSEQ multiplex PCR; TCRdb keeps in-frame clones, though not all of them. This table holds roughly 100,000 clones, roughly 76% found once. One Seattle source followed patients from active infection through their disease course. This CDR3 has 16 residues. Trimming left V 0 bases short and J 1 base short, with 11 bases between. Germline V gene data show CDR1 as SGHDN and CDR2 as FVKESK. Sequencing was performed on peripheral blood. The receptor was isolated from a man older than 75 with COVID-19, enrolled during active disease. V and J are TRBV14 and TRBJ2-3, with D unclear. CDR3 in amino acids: CASSQDLNRRTDTQYF. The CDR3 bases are TGTGCCAGCAGCCAAGATTTGAACAGACGCACAGATACGCAGTATTTT.